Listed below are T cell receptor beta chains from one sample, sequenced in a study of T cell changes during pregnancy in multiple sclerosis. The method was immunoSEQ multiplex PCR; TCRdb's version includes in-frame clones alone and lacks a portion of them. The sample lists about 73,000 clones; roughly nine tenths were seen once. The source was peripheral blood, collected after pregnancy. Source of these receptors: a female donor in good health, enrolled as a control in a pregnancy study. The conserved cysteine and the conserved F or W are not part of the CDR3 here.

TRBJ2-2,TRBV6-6,ASSTSGGDTGELF
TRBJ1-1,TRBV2,ASSEVTGNTEAF
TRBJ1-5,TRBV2,ASSKWTGTDQPQH
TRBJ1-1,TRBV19,ASSRDKRTEAF
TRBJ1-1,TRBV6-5,ASSFGQGYTEAF
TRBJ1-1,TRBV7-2,ASSPRDRYMNTEAF
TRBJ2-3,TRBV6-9,ASSYLGSGIPDTQY
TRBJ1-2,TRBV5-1,ASSLGADRGRHYGYT
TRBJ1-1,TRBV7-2,ASSLGQNTEAF
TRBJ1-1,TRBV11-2,ASSHQGVDTEAF
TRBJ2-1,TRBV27,ASSFGTSGVNEQF
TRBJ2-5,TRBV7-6,ASSSGLAGSETQY
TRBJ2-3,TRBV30,AWTWTGATDTQY
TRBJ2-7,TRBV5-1,ASSIGGYEQY
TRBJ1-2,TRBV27,ASSLSIRSGGYT
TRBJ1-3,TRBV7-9,AGSTSGNTIY
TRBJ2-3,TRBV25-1,ASSETGPTDTQY
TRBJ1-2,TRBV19,ASSPSDYGYT
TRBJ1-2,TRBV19,ASSIRGRDYGYT
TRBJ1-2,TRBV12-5,ASGWTGGDRGYGYT
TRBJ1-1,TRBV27,ASKGVAEAF
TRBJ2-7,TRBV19,ASTPRAGTRREQY
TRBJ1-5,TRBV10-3,AISESLSRDQPQH
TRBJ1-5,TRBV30,AWSVGQGKGQPQH
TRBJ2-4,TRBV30,AWSVPGLAGEGGENIQY
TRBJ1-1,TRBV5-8,ASSLNHLNTEAF
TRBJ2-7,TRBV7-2,ASSYGTGASYEQY
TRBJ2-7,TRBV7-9,ASSSSTGYQY
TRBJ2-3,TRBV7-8,ASSHRVSDTQY
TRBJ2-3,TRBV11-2,ASGPGQAPDTQY
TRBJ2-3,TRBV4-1,ASSQAGTSGGRGQDTQY
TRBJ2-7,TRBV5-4,ASSQGTSGAYEQY
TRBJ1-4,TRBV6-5,ASSYSTGEDEKLF
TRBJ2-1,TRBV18,ASSTVTSGSIVSGNNEQF
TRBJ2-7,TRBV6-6,ASSFVPGYEQY
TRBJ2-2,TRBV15,ATSRLSGSKGTGELF
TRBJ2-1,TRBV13,ATGTSGGSAYNEQF
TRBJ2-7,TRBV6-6,ASSYSTSHGGEQY
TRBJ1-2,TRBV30,AWRDRETGGQHGYT
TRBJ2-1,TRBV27,ASSLGGYEQF
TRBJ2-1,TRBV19,ASSIASRGSVRGRYNEQF